This paragraph covers one T cell receptor (beta chain) sequence. Its antigen is unknown. Per-base qualities were not stored, and no clone one base away is much larger. The data derive from a study of T cell responses to AZD1222 COVID-19 vaccine (dated by TCRdb to the early 2020s). Background for the entire study: TCR sequencing was performed for 230 to 250 trial participants, of whom about 210 were given two doses of AZD1222 and approximately 26 were given two doses of MenACWY control vaccine. Trial participants were enrolled by age into subgroups of 18-55, 56-69 and 70-plus years, and around 140, 26 and 57 TCR-sequenced participants, respectively, were included in these subgroups. What the study reported, not specific to this receptor: Participants were mostly white British and included more females than males, and it was suggested by the authors that clonal diversity may have been underestimated. Reportedly, close to half of the unique spike-specific TCRs recognized epitopes lying outside the regions that are mutated in the B.1.351 and B.1.1.7 variants. Vaccine-associated CD4 TCRs spanned the whole spike protein, with dominant responses in regions 160-218 and 743-854. A significant rise in spike-specific TCR breadth and depth was observed after two AZD1222 doses relative to day 0 and relative to MenACWY recipients. The 56-69-year group was small, and its depth increase did not reach significance, likely because of low power. Conclusions about previously exposed vaccinees are limited, since just 5 or 6 AZD1222 recipients were seropositive for SARS-CoV-2 at baseline. Because no samples from the day 14 peak response were available, repertoires could be characterized only after the peak T cell response.

The CDR3 regions of human TCRbeta chains were analyzed by immunosequencing. From the authors' description of their analysis: TCRs in the repertoires were matched against a reference library of SARS-CoV-2-specific TCRs that had been generated with the MIRA antigen-specificity platform. Breadth was defined as the fraction of unique TCRs that were SARS-CoV-2-associated, and depth was defined as the fraction of total T cells that were SARS-CoV-2-associated. Using the MIRA data, every spike-specific TCR was mapped to the spike region that the TCR reacted to and assigned to either a CD4 or a CD8 class. Log10-transformed breadth and depth values were compared by one-way ANOVA with Sidak's multiple comparisons tests. Here the immuneACCESS table is served through TCRdb, limited to in-frame sequences with V and J called. Missing clones are a known gap in these copies; in checked studies unresolved V genes cover under half, and the rest lacks a known reason. V and J calls and clone size come straight from that table; D and trimming were deduced from the DNA. The sample profile shows 95,000 to 150,000 clones; approximately 85% of them were found once. The ten largest clonotypes hold roughly 4% of the sample.

The time point label here, explained by the study, means: about 28 days (+/-7) after the second vaccine dose. AZD1222 recipients given second doses at about 4 weeks or at about 12 weeks were pooled, since spike-specific TCR depth and breadth were not found to differ between the two schedules. Vaccinee samples were obtained from the UK trials COV001 and COV002, which included a single-blind randomized controlled phase 2/3 trial of AZD1222 (ChAdOx1 nCoV-19) in healthy adults. For TCRbeta chain sequencing, PBMC samples were collected from trial participants at day 0 and at day 28 after the second dose. This TCR came from an adult who received the AZD1222 COVID-19 vaccine. The sequencing here drew on peripheral blood, taken 28 days after the second AZD1222 dose.

The sequenced DNA: TGTGCCAGCAGCTTACCACCGGGACAGGAAGCTTTCTTT. This yields the protein CASSLPPGQEAFF. Here the chain combines TRBV5-6 and TRBJ1-1, and 7 junction bases match TRBD1. Including the terminal cysteine and phenylalanine, the CDR3 comprises 13 residues. Only CDR3 DNA remains: 39 bases, in frame from the first base. The germline V gene gives CDR1 as SGHDT and CDR2 as YYEEEE. Ends trimmed: V by 2 bases, J by 8 bases; bases unmatched to a gene: 6.